The following is a T cell receptor beta chain sequence with its context. The data were taken from a study of shared clonotypes between healthy human individuals. The wider study: Aged between 18 and 49, the donors were a couple of women and three men.

The CDR3 has 11 amino acids. Germline lookup yields CDR1 DFQATT and CDR2 SNEGSKA (reference sequence). V lost 0 bases and J 4 bases, leaving 0 bases between the germline ends. Every donor was a Caucasian adult from Nashville, Tennessee. A CD45RA-negative memory subset and a CD45RA+ naive subset were separated from the CD4+ cells. Sequencing used immunoSEQ multiplex PCR; TCRdb keeps in-frame clones, though not all of them. The table shows under 850,000 clones, with roughly 72% occurring only once. The rearrangement links TRBV20-1 to TRBJ2-2; no clear D. The sequenced sample consisted of memory CD4+ T cells sorted from blood. Subset denoted: CD45RA-negative fraction. This receptor was identified in a woman aged 25 to 45 in good health. The CDR3 nucleotides read TGCAGTGCTAGAGACACCGGGGAGCTGTTTTTT. Encoded protein: CSARDTGELFF.